This T cell receptor beta chain emerged from a study of CXCR3-negative and CXCR3-positive naive CD8 T cells. Study-level information: The libraries together contributed 120 million to 150 million TRB reads, each supplying about 1.5 +/- 0.3 million. Regarding the study as a whole: Comparably high diversity was seen in both naive subsets, and much lower diversity in memory CD8+ cells.

Researchers prepared the TRB cDNA libraries using 5' RACE with UMI labels. TCRdb reprocessed the 5' RACE reads and reports one entry per CDR3 protein, with no DNA. This table lists approximately 88,000 distinct CDR3 sequences. This CDR3 has 15 residues. Germline lookup yields CDR1 MGHRA and CDR2 YSYEKL. In the case of this clonotype: Its antigen is undetermined.

This receptor was taken from a human donor in good health. Some clones in this sample may be carry-over from other donors' samples. Source material: naive CXCR3- CD8+ T cells from blood. The subset here: CD45RO-CCR7+CD27+CD95- naive CD8+ T cells lacking CXCR3 (TNR3-). The gene calls are TRBV4-1 and TRBJ2-3. CDR3 in amino acids: CASSRDFVGTDTQYF.